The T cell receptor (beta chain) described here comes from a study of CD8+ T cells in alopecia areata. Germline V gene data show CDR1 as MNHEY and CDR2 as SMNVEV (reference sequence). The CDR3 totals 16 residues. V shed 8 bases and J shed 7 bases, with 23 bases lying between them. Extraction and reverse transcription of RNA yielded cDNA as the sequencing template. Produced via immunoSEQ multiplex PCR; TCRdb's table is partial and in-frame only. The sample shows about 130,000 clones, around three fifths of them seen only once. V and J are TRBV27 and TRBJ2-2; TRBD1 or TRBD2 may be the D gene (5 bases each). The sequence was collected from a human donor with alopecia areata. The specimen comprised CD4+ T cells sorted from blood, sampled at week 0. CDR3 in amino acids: CASLTISGTGHGELFF. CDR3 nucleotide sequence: TGTGCCAGCCTAACGATATCCGGGACGGGGCACGGGGAGCTGTTTTTT.